The clone carrying this TCR beta chain was detected a few times. Its antigen is not identified. The record originates from a study of T cell repertoires in cytomegalovirus infection. The wider study: Matching HLA type and CMV infection were both indicated by public TCR beta signatures. Overall study results and limits: Adding up the frequency of public TCR beta families identified people who carried CMV plus the relevant HLA. HLA-C-restricted CMV-specific TCR beta clonotypes prevailed in the ex vivo response.

CDR1 and CDR2 from the germline V gene are DFQATT and SNEGSKA (reference sequence). V lost 1 base and J 2 bases, leaving 5 bases between the germline ends. The CDR3 has 12 residues. TCRdb reprocessed the reads with MiXCR, giving one entry per CDR3 protein. The repertoire holds about 310,000 distinct CDR3 sequences, 15% to 20% seen once, with 12% in the top ten. The chain recombines TRBV20-1 with TRBJ2-5, with D uncertain. The material sequenced was PBMCs. The TCR was taken from a human donor in good health (CMV status not recorded). Some clones in this sample may be carry-over from other donors' samples. The CDR3 nucleotides are TGCAGTGCTAGAGGTTCTCAAGAGACCCAGTACTTC. It is translated as CSARGSQETQYF.